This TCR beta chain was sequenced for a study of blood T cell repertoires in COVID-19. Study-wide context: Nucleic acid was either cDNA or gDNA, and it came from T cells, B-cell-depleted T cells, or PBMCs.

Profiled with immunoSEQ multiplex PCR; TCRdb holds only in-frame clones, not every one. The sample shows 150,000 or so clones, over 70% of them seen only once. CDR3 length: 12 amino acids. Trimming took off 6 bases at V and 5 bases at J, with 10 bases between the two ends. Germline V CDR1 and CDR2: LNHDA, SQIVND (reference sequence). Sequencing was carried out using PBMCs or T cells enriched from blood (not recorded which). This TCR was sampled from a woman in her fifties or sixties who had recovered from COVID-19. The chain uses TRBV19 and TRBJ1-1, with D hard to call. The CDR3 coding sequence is TGTGCCAGTAGAGAAACGGGGACTGAAGCTTTCTTT. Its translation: CASRETGTEAFF.